The clone carrying this TCR beta chain was counted many times. Molecular barcoded adaptors covering alpha/delta and beta/gamma chains were used on approximately 400 ng RNA. Each CDR3 protein is one row after TCRdb ran MiXCR on the reads. The table lists tens of thousands of distinct CDR3 sequences, around 21% of them singletons. The record originates from a study of read filtering for tumor transcriptome and immune sequencing. Study-level information: 8 or 9 patients were R-ISS I, 16 were R-ISS II, 6 or 7 were R-ISS III.

Germline assignment: CDR1 LNHNV and CDR2 YYDKDF (reference sequence). CDR3 length equals 13 residues. Trimming pared 4 bases from V and 6 bases from J, leaving 11 bases between. The sequencing input was a population of CD138-negative cells sorted from bone marrow. The J gene is TRBJ2-3, the V gene TRBV15; tentatively, D is TRBD2 (5 bases). The clonotype originates from a donor at least 40 years old with multiple myeloma. The CDR3 is CATSNLGGDTQYF. The CDR3 coding sequence is TGTGCCACCAGCAACTTAGGAGGTGATACGCAGTATTTT. Full variable domain (remainder filled in from reference TRBV15 and TRBJ2-3): DAMVIQNPRYQVTQFGKPVTLSCSQTLNHNVMYWYQQKSSQAPKLLFHYYDKDFNNEADTPDNFQSRRPNTSFCFLDIRSPGLGDTAMYLCATSNLGGDTQYFGPGTRLTVL.